These T cell receptor beta chains were read from a single sample in a study of technical replicates of blood from a few donors. Sequencing was performed with immunoSEQ multiplex PCR; in TCRdb, only in-frame clones are kept and a portion is missing. Counted here are just over 60,000 clones, around 87% occurring once; the ten biggest clones make up roughly 4.8%. Sequenced input: PBMCs. These receptors were collected from a human donor in good health. Some clones in this sample may be carry-over from other donors' samples. Each CDR3 is given with its conserved first and last residue. D genes are given only for firm matches. Clone size is stated in some rows and not others, as once, few, many or a class when expanded.

J gene,clone size,D gene,V gene,CDR3 DNA,CDR3 protein
TRBJ1-2,.,.,TRBV30,TGTGCCTGGACCCGGGGAGGATTAGGTTATGGCTACACCTTC,CAWTRGGLGYGYTF
TRBJ2-1,.,.,TRBV7-2,TGTGCCAGCAGCGCCACCCGGACAGATGAGCAGTTCTTC,CASSATRTDEQFF
TRBJ1-1,.,TRBD1,TRBV4-2,TGTGCCAGCAGCCCCCAGACAGGGTCCGGTGAAGCTTTCTTT,CASSPQTGSGEAFF
TRBJ2-2,.,.,TRBV7-2,TGTGCCAGCAGCCTTGGGGGGAGAGGCGGGGAGCTGTTTTTT,CASSLGGRGGELFF
TRBJ1-6,.,.,TRBV27,TGTGCCAGCAGTTTTCGCACTGGTGCGGGGGCAAACAAGGGGTCACCCCTCCACTTT,CASSFRTGAGANKGSPLHF
TRBJ1-1,.,.,TRBV5-1,TGCGCCAGCAGCTTGGCCCCTCCCAGCACTGAAGCTTTCTTT,CASSLAPPSTEAFF
TRBJ2-1,.,.,TRBV19,TGTGCCAGTAGTATCGTGCGGACTACGGGTGAGCAGTTCTTC,CASSIVRTTGEQFF
TRBJ1-5,.,TRBD1,TRBV6-1,TGTGCCAGCAGGGGACAGGGTTTCAATCAGCCCCAGCATTTT,CASRGQGFNQPQHF
TRBJ2-7,.,.,TRBV2,TGTGCCAGCAGTGAAACGAGGGCCGGATCCTACGAGCAGTACTTC,CASSETRAGSYEQYF
TRBJ2-5,.,.,TRBV30,TGTGCCTGGAGTGGGTCTGCTCGGGAGACCCAGTACTTC,CAWSGSARETQYF
TRBJ2-5,.,.,TRBV4-2,TGTGCCAGCAGCCAAGATTCGGAGACCCAGTACTTC,CASSQDSETQYF
TRBJ1-6,once,TRBD1,TRBV7-9,TGTGCCAGCAGCTTTGGACAGGGGATTTATTCACCCCTCCACTTT,CASSFGQGIYSPLHF
TRBJ2-1,once,TRBD1,TRBV5-1,TGCGCCAGCAGCTTGGCACGGACAGGGGACAACAATGAGCAGTTCTTC,CASSLARTGDNNEQFF
TRBJ2-1,.,TRBD2,TRBV7-9,TGTGCCAGCAGCCCCCGGGTAGCGGGGGGCGGGGTCGGCGAGCAGTTCTTC,CASSPRVAGGGVGEQFF
TRBJ2-1,.,TRBD2,TRBV6-5,TGTGCCAGCAGTTATCGCGGTAGCGGGGGTGCCAATGAGCAGTTCTTC,CASSYRGSGGANEQFF
TRBJ2-3,.,.,TRBV9,TGTGCCAGCAGCGTGGAGGGGGGGCCTTATAGCACAGATACGCAGTATTTT,CASSVEGGPYSTDTQYF
TRBJ2-4,.,.,TRBV29-1,TGCAGCGTCACGAACAAACAGGGAATAGCCAAAAACATTCAGTACTTC,CSVTNKQGIAKNIQYF